One and the same sample provided the 5 T cell receptor beta chains below, sequenced in a study of spatial heterogeneity in lung cancer. Described time point: blood at routine non-recurrence follow-up after resection. From the 5' RACE reads, TCRdb called clonotypes with MiXCR, one entry per CDR3 protein. The table records 30,000 to 35,000 distinct CDR3 sequences, about 10% of them present only once. This specimen consisted of PBMCs, obtained at follow-up. Every receptor here comes from a female donor with early-stage non-small cell lung cancer.

Many counts were recorded for this clonotype. V and J are TRBV11-2 and TRBJ2-7; perhaps TRBD1 as D (6 bases). Germline V gives CDR1 SGHAT, CDR2 FQNNGV. There are 15 residues in the CDR3. Trimming took off 1 base at V and 3 bases at J, with 13 bases between the two ends. The DNA of the CDR3 is TGTGCCAGCAGCTTAGGCTGGCAGGGGATCTACGAGCAGTACTTC. This codes for CASSLGWQGIYEQYF.

This clonotype has ten or more counts. The V and J genes are TRBV12-3 or TRBV12-4 and TRBJ2-7; possible D gene TRBD2, 5 bases. The CDR3 loop spans 14 amino acids. The ends were cut back, 6 bases at V and 2 bases at J, with 14 bases in the middle. CDR3 region: CASSPRAETYEQYF. The CDR3 DNA sequence: TGTGCCAGCAGCCCCAGAGCGGAAACCTACGAGCAGTACTTC.

This clonotype was recorded many times. The chain couples TRBV28 to TRBJ2-7; 8 bases map to TRBD1. CDR3 length equals 15 residues. Germline V lookup: CDR1 MDHEN, CDR2 SYDVKM. The V gene end was trimmed by 3 bases and the J gene end by 7 bases; junction bases not matched to a gene: 11. As DNA, the CDR3 is TGTGCCAGCAGTTTGTGGCAGGGGGCTTCGGGTGAGCAGTACTTC. This translates into CASSLWQGASGEQYF.

This clonotype was recorded at least ten times. The V gene is TRBV28, the J gene TRBJ1-6; the match to TRBD1 covers 9 bases. CDR3 size: 15 residues. Germline V gene data show CDR1 as MDHEN and CDR2 as SYDVKM. The trim removed 5 bases at V and 6 bases at J, leaving 5 bases unmatched. This CDR3 is CASSPGTGSNSPLHF. In DNA form, the CDR3 reads TGTGCCAGCAGTCCCGGGACAGGGAGTAATTCACCCCTCCACTTT.

Of note for this clonotype: Given a much more abundant clone one base away, this may be a read error. V gene TRBV12-3 or TRBV12-4 combines with J gene TRBJ2-7; 12 positions agree with TRBD1. CDR3 length: 14 amino acids. The CDR3 protein is CASTLGTGGFEQCF. CDR3 in DNA: TGTGCCAGCACCCTCGGGACAGGGGGCTTTGAGCAGTGCTTC.